This TCR beta chain came from a study of T-cell memory formation after mild COVID-19. Remarks on this clonotype: No antigen is known for it.

TCRdb re-derived calls from the 5' RACE reads in MiXCR, one entry per CDR3 protein. This repertoire shows roughly 310,000 distinct CDR3 sequences, more than 15% found once; its top ten account for approximately 20%. Study outcomes and limitations: Clones shrinking between day 15 and 85 showed a balanced CD4/CD8 split, and those that grew later tilted toward CD4+. Cross-reactive memory seemingly joined, as some responding clones were found in pre-infection memory. Chiefly within CM and EM were the contracting CD4+ clones; CD8+ ones were within EMRA.

Germline V gives CDR1 KGHDR, CDR2 SFDVKD. The CDR3 is 16 amino acids. V lost 4 bases, J lost 5 bases, and 17 bases lay in between. The sequenced sample consisted of PBMCs or a T cell subset sorted from them (not recorded which). The chain links TRBV24-1 to TRBJ2-1; D could derive from TRBD1 or TRBD2 (5 bases each). The receptor was isolated from a man younger than 35 who had mild COVID-19 (a few samples of this study predate the infection). Cell type and time point are not known. This CDR3 reads CATSDSDSGPHNEQFF. The CDR3 DNA sequence: TGTGCCACCAGTGACAGCGACAGCGGCCCCCACAATGAGCAGTTCTTC.